This TCR beta chain is drawn from a study of T-cell reconstitution after alpha-beta-depleted transplantation in children. Study results and limitations: One year after transplant, T-cell counts and diversity came mostly from newly produced T cells. Alpha-beta T cells about two months after transplant reportedly derived from several hundred expanded graft clones.

Unmatched junction bases numbered 3, after V lost 7 bases and J lost 3 bases. This CDR3 is built from 13 residues. This clonotype was seen many times. Its target is not known. During its preparation, the TCRbeta library received unique molecular identifiers. MiXCR, run by TCRdb on the PCR reads, gives a single entry per CDR3 protein. The table lists under 100,000 distinct CDR3 sequences, around 16% of them singletons. The clonotype was recovered from a male patient aged 2 to 10 who had a stem cell transplant for acute lymphoblastic leukemia, so the T cells may come from the graft donor. Sequenced here: PBMCs, mostly from graft donor cells, sampled 180 days after TCRalphabeta/CD19-depleted stem cell transplant. This sequence joins TRBV12-3 or TRBV12-4 and TRBJ2-5, with TRBD1 identical over 9 bases. The chain's CDR3 is CASTWTGEETQYF. CDR3 DNA sequence: TGTGCCAGCACCTGGACAGGGGAAGAGACCCAGTACTTC.